This T cell receptor beta chain was retrieved from a study of T cell responses to AZD1222 COVID-19 vaccine. This clone has a single count. Second-dose groups at about 4 or about 12 weeks were pooled. CDR3 length: 13 amino acids. The J segment lost 7 bases and the V segment lost 7 bases, leaving 7 bases of the junction unmatched. Germline values: CDR1 SNHLY, CDR2 FYNNEI. Method: immunoSEQ multiplex PCR; TCRdb's copy keeps in-frame clones and lacks some. The sample holds tens of thousands of clones, around 89% seen once. V usage is TRBV2 and J usage is TRBJ1-5; the match to TRBD1 covers 7 bases. Material: peripheral blood, obtained 28 days after the second AZD1222 dose. This TCR was sampled from an adult who received the AZD1222 COVID-19 vaccine. CDR3 amino acids: CASTPTGTQPQHF. DNA of the CDR3: TGTGCCAGCACCCCGACAGGGACACAGCCCCAGCATTTT.